The 8 T cell receptor beta chains presented below share a single source sample, sequenced in a study of OX40 agonist ivuxolimab in advanced cancers. Produced via immunoSEQ multiplex PCR; TCRdb's table is partial and in-frame only. The repertoire consists of about 70,000 clones, with 60% to 80% occurring once and the leading ten covering roughly 5.4%. The source material was CD4+ or CD8+ T cells sorted from blood, sampled in a trial of the OX40 agonist ivuxolimab. The origin of the receptors is an adult with an advanced solid tumor such as melanoma, head and neck, liver or kidney cancer.

With regard to this clone: At one end, the junction sequence differs from germline, possibly due to a read error. This chain joins TRBV7-2 and TRBJ2-5, with 8 bases matching TRBD2. The CDR3 runs 15 residues. The germline V gene encodes CDR1 SGHTA and CDR2 FQGNSA. CDR3 residues: CASSVAGSGTETQYF. CDR3 coding DNA: TGTGCCAGCAGCGTAGCGGGATCGGGAACGGAGACCCAGTACTTC.

This chain links TRBV9 with TRBJ1-4, with D perhaps TRBD1 (6 bases). Germline V gene lookup returns CDR1 SGDLS and CDR2 YYNGEE. Trimming pared 4 bases from V and 6 bases from J, leaving 13 bases between. The CDR3 runs 14 residues. The CDR3 region has the DNA TGTGCCAGCAGCCTCGGGGGCCAAGATGAAAAACTGTTTTTT. Its protein product is CASSLGGQDEKLFF.

The V and J genes are TRBV11-2 and TRBJ2-2; D gene unclear. The CDR3 has 13 amino acids. V shed 5 bases and J shed 4 bases, with 8 bases lying between them. Germline V gene sequence: CDR1 SGHAT, CDR2 FQNNGV. The CDR3 DNA reads TGTGCCAGCAGCCCCCAGTTCACCGGGGAGCTGTTTTTT. It specifies CASSPQFTGELFF.

The J gene is TRBJ1-6, the V gene TRBV2; 9 nucleotides line up with TRBD1. V shed 4 bases, J shed 14 bases, and the junction held 9 bases outside the gene matches. The CDR3 has 14 amino acids. In germline, CDR1 is SNHLY, CDR2 FYNNEI. The CDR3 coding sequence is TGTGCCAGCAGTGCCCCGAGGGGACAGGGTACCCTCCACTTT. Translation gives CASSAPRGQGTLHF. Drawing the rest from reference TRBV2 and TRBJ1-6, the complete variable domain is EPEVTQTPSHQVTQMGQEVILRCVPISNHLYFYWYRQILGQKVEFLVSFYNNEISEKSEIFDDQFSVERPDGSNFTLKIRSTKLEDSAMYFCASSAPRGQGTLHFGNGTRLTVT.

The chain joins TRBV2 to TRBJ1-2; 8 bases map to TRBD1. Germline CDR1 and CDR2: SNHLY and FYNNEI. The CDR3 has 13 amino acids. Losses at the gene ends were 8 bases for V and 4 bases for J; bases not matched to a gene: 6. CDR3 protein: CASRRTGSYGYTF. For the CDR3, the DNA is TGTGCCAGCCGCAGGACAGGGTCCTATGGCTACACCTTC.

The J gene is TRBJ1-1, the V gene TRBV27; D unresolved. The CDR3 has 14 residues. Germline V gene sequence: CDR1 MNHEY, CDR2 SMNVEV (reference sequence). The ends were cut back, 5 bases at V and 0 bases at J, with 10 bases in the middle. This CDR3 reads CASSPQLMNTEAFF. The CDR3 region has the DNA TGTGCCAGCAGTCCACAGCTTATGAACACTGAAGCTTTCTTT.

The table lists this clone with a count of one. The chain carries TRBV28 and TRBJ2-7; D is unclear. The CDR3 loop spans 15 amino acids. CDR1 is MDHEN and CDR2 is SYDVKM in the germline V gene. Trimming pared 3 bases from V and 6 bases from J, leaving 18 bases between. Here the CDR3 reads CASSFSSPSQREQYF. For the CDR3, the DNA is TGTGCCAGCAGTTTCAGTTCCCCCTCCCAACGCGAGCAGTACTTC.

The chain uses TRBV30 and TRBJ2-7; maybe TRBD1 (6 bases). The germline V gene has CDR1 GTSNPN and CDR2 SVGIG (reference sequence). CDR3 size: 12 residues. V lost 4 bases and J lost 3, with 10 bases in between. The chain's CDR3 is CAWTTGYYEQYF. In DNA, the CDR3 is TGTGCCTGGACCACAGGGTACTACGAGCAGTACTTC.